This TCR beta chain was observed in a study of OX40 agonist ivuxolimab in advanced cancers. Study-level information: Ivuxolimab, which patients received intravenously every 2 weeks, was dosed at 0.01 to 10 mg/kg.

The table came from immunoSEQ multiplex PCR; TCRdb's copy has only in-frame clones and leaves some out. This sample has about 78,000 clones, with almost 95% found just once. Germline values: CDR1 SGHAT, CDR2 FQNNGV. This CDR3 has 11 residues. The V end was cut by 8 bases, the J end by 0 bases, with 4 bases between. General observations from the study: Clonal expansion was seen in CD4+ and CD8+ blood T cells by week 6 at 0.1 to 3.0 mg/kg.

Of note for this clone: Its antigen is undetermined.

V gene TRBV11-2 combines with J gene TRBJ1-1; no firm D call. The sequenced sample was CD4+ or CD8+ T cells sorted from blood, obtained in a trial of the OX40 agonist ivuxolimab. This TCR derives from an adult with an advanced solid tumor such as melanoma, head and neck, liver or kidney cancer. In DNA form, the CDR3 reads TGTGCCAGCGGCCTGAACACTGAAGCTTTCTTT. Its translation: CASGLNTEAFF.